Here is one T cell receptor (beta chain) with its context. No antigen is known for it. The V and J ends lost 1 base and 4 bases respectively, with 13 bases between them. The CDR3 is 15 amino acids. Germline CDR1 reads SGHTA; CDR2 reads FQGTGA. Relapse after autologous stem cell transplantation occurred in every patient, and brentuximab vedotin exposure varied. TCRdb keeps only in-frame clones here, not all; method: immunoSEQ multiplex PCR. The table shows approximately 100,000 clones, with 80% to 90% occurring only once. This specimen comes from a study of PD-1 blockade in classical Hodgkin lymphoma. Study-level findings and limits: Whatever underlies the repertoire differences (possibly disease activity or prior therapy) remains undefined.

The sequenced sample was peripheral blood mononuclear cells (PBMCs), obtained before the second cycle of nivolumab. V is TRBV7-3 and J is TRBJ1-1; a possible D gene is TRBD1 (6 bases). The receptor was isolated from a human donor with classical Hodgkin lymphoma. DNA for the CDR3: TGTGCCAGCAGCTTAATTGGTCAGGGGTTCACTGAAGCTTTCTTT. Translation: CASSLIGQGFTEAFF.